Shown below are 24 T cell receptor beta chains from a single sample sequenced in a study of early T cells in non-severe SARS-CoV-2 infection. MiXCR, applied by TCRdb to the 5' RACE reads, yields one record per CDR3 protein. The data hold 80,000 to 95,000 distinct CDR3 sequences, with 16% observed a single time. The sequences come from whole blood, collected at baseline. The origin of the receptors is an adult who was a healthcare worker with PCR-confirmed SARS-CoV-2 infection or an uninfected control (not recorded which).

This clonotype has a handful of counts. This chain uses TRBV20-1 with TRBJ2-7; no clear D gene. The CDR3 runs 15 residues. V lost 0 bases, J lost 0 bases, and 12 bases lay in between. CDR1 is DFQATT, CDR2 SNEGSKA, per germline (reference sequence). CDR3 sequence: CSARDHSRSSYEQYF. The CDR3 DNA reads TGCAGTGCTAGAGATCACAGCAGGAGCTCCTACGAGCAGTACTTC.

This clonotype occurred once. A read error is possible here, since a much larger clone lies one base away. This chain links TRBV19 with TRBJ2-2; no clear D. This CDR3 is 11 amino acids long. Per the germline V gene, CDR1 is LNHDA and CDR2 is SQIVND (reference sequence). The CDR3 nucleotides are TGTGTCAGTAGTATAGCCGGGGAGCTGTTTTTT. The encoded protein is CVSSIAGELFF.

This sequence joins TRBV4-3 and TRBJ2-1, with D hard to call. The CDR3 is made up of 12 amino acids. The V and J ends lost 2 bases and 4 bases respectively, with 3 bases between them. CDR1 is LGHNA, CDR2 YSLEER, per germline. CDR3 loop: CASSQSYNEQFF. CDR3 DNA: TGCGCCAGCAGCCAAAGTTACAATGAGCAGTTCTTC.

This clonotype was seen more than once but under ten times. The V call is TRBV12-5, the J call TRBJ2-1; a weak D match, TRBD1 (6 bases). The CDR3 spans 13 residues. Per the germline V gene, CDR1 is LGHNT and CDR2 is FRNRAP. V was shortened by 5 bases and J by 9 bases, with 14 bases between the two germline ends. CDR3 DNA sequence: TGTGCTAGTGGTCTATCGCTAGGGGGTGAGCAGTTCTTC. This gives the protein CASGLSLGGEQFF.

The V call is TRBV12-3 or TRBV12-4, the J call TRBJ1-2, with D uncertain. The CDR3 is made up of 12 amino acids. Trimming took 10 bases from V and 7 from J, leaving 16 bases between them. CDR3 DNA sequence: TGTGCCACCCCCGTTGGCAGCTTTGGCTACACCTTC. It encodes CATPVGSFGYTF.

The V gene is TRBV7-3, the J gene TRBJ2-2, with D tentatively TRBD1 (5 bases). The CDR3 has 14 amino acids. Trimming took 0 bases from V and 5 from J, leaving 7 bases between them. Germline V gives CDR1 SGHTA, CDR2 FQGTGA. The CDR3 region is CASSLTPGTGELFF. DNA for the CDR3: TGTGCCAGCAGCTTAACGCCAGGGACCGGGGAGCTGTTTTTT.

This clonotype came up a few times. V is TRBV19 and J is TRBJ1-5, with D unresolved. Germline V gene lookup returns CDR1 LNHDA and CDR2 SQIVND (reference sequence). The V end was cut by 5 bases, the J end by 5 bases, with 10 bases between. There are 13 residues in the CDR3. CDR3 sequence: CASSSRYHQPQHF. DNA of the CDR3: TGTGCCAGTAGTTCAAGGTACCATCAGCCCCAGCATTTT.

The chain has TRBV28 and TRBJ2-1; 8 nucleotides align to TRBD2. The CDR3 covers 15 residues. Germline assignment: CDR1 MDHEN and CDR2 SYDVKM. J gave up 4 bases and V 6 bases, and 8 bases lay outside the gene matches. The CDR3 coding sequence is TGTGCCAGCAGCTCAGCGGGAGTAGGATACAATGAGCAGTTCTTC. Encoded protein: CASSSAGVGYNEQFF.

This clonotype has only a few counts. The chain is built from TRBV4-1 and TRBJ2-1, with D unresolved. The CDR3 covers 13 residues. The V end was cut by 0 bases, the J end by 8 bases, with 8 bases between. CDR1 is MGHRA, CDR2 YSYEKL, per germline. The CDR3 sequence: CASSQDSGDEQFF. The CDR3 DNA reads TGCGCCAGCAGCCAAGATAGTGGGGATGAGCAGTTCTTC.

This chain uses TRBV7-6 with TRBJ2-1, with TRBD1 identical over 7 bases. V lost 3 bases to trimming and J lost 5 bases; unmatched junction nucleotides: 7. The germline gives CDR1 SGHVS, CDR2 FNYEAQ. This CDR3 is built from 15 residues. The CDR3 nucleotides read TGTGCCAGCAGCTTCTTTGAGGACAGGAACAATGAGCAGTTCTTC. Translated, it gives CASSFFEDRNNEQFF.

This clonotype was observed at least ten times. V gene TRBV12-3 or TRBV12-4 combines with J gene TRBJ2-1; TRBD2 matches 7 bases. This CDR3 has 13 amino acids. The V and J ends lost 5 bases and 8 bases, in that order; junction bases with no gene match: 6. CDR3 DNA sequence: TGTGCCAGCAGTCGCGGGAGTGGGCATGAGCAGTTCTTC. Translating it yields CASSRGSGHEQFF.

In this sample, this clonotype turned up many times. The chain is built from TRBV28 and TRBJ2-7, with TRBD1 matching 8 bases. Germline assignment: CDR1 MDHEN and CDR2 SYDVKM. The CDR3 covers 11 residues. The V segment lost 9 bases and the J segment 6 bases; nucleotides outside the gene matches: 4. CDR3 in DNA: TGTGCCAGTACCGACAGGGGCGAGCAGTACTTC. Protein product: CASTDRGEQYF.

This clonotype was detected a few times. This sequence joins TRBV27 and TRBJ1-1; D not resolved. Trimming pared 4 bases from V and 0 bases from J, leaving 9 bases between. CDR1 is MNHEY and CDR2 is SMNVEV in the germline V gene (reference sequence). The CDR3 extends over 14 amino acids. The CDR3 here is CASSSPWLNTEAFF. CDR3 coding DNA: TGTGCCAGCAGTTCTCCTTGGTTGAACACTGAAGCTTTCTTT.

The rearrangement joins TRBV9 to TRBJ2-5, with 8 bases that match TRBD2. V lost 2 bases and J lost 3; bases outside the gene matches: 12. Germline V lookup: CDR1 SGDLS, CDR2 YYNGEE. The CDR3 has 17 residues. The CDR3 DNA follows: TGTGCCAGCAGCGTGGGGCCTTCACGGGAGGGCGAAGAGACCCAGTACTTC. Amino acid sequence: CASSVGPSREGEETQYF.

Comment on this clonotype: The junction differs from germline at one of its ends, possibly a read error. The chain combines TRBV27 with TRBJ1-2, with D unresolved. CDR3 length: 16 amino acids. Germline CDR1 and CDR2: MNHEY and SMNVEV (reference sequence). The CDR3 reads CASSLGVGKSNYGHTF. CDR3 bases: TGTGCCAGCAGTTTGGGCGTCGGGAAATCTAACTATGGCCACACCTTC.

V and J are TRBV5-6 and TRBJ2-7, with TRBD1 as a possible D gene (6 bases). Trimming pared 5 bases from V and 6 bases from J, leaving 15 bases between. There are 13 residues in the CDR3. CDR1 is SGHDT and CDR2 is YYEEEE in the germline V gene. The CDR3 protein is CASSSPRGREQYF. The CDR3, as DNA: TGTGCCAGCAGTTCTCCCAGGGGTCGCGAGCAGTACTTC.

This clonotype has just a few counts. The chain joins TRBV5-1 to TRBJ2-1, with no clear D. Trimming removed 2 bases from V and 0 bases from J, with 9 bases in between. This CDR3 is 15 amino acids long. Germline CDR1 and CDR2: SGHRS and YFSETQ. The CDR3 DNA sequence: TGCGCCAGCAGCTTCACTTTGAGCTCCTACAATGAGCAGTTCTTC. It specifies CASSFTLSSYNEQFF.

This clonotype was recorded many times. The chain carries TRBV6-5 and TRBJ2-5; 11 nucleotides agree with TRBD2. The germline V gene has CDR1 MNHEY and CDR2 SVGAGI. The CDR3 covers 14 residues. Trimming took 6 bases from V and 4 from J; bases not matched to a gene: 4. This CDR3 is CASSNGLAGETQYF. DNA for the CDR3: TGTGCCAGCAGCAACGGACTAGCGGGAGAGACCCAGTACTTC.

This chain links TRBV5-1 with TRBJ2-1, with D possibly matching TRBD2 (7 bases). The CDR3 contains 15 residues. The germline CDR1 and CDR2 sequences are SGHRS and YFSETQ. V lost 3 bases to trimming and J lost 3 bases, with 13 bases between them. The CDR3 loop is CASSSGGHDYNEQFF. As DNA, the CDR3 is TGCGCCAGCAGCTCCGGGGGGCATGACTACAATGAGCAGTTCTTC.

The rearrangement joins TRBV5-1 to TRBJ2-1; D ambiguous. V lost 0 bases and J 0 bases, leaving 4 bases between the germline ends. Germline CDR1 reads SGHRS; CDR2 reads YFSETQ. This CDR3 is built from 14 residues. The CDR3 DNA reads TGCGCCAGCAGCTTGGGACTCTCCTACAATGAGCAGTTCTTC. As protein: CASSLGLSYNEQFF. The full variable domain, completed using reference TRBV5-1 and TRBJ2-1, is KAGVTQTPRYLIKTRGQQVTLSCSPISGHRSVSWYQQTPGQGLQFLFEYFSETQRNKGNFPGRFSGRQFSNSRSEMNVSTLELGDSALYLCASSLGLSYNEQFFGPGTRLTVL.

This clonotype occurred a few times. V and J are TRBV5-1 and TRBJ2-4; D may be TRBD1 (6 bases). The germline V gene encodes CDR1 SGHRS and CDR2 YFSETQ. The germline V and J ends were trimmed by 6 bases and 6 bases, with 16 bases remaining between them. There are 14 residues in the CDR3. CDR3 in amino acids: CASKPGTGRNIQYF. In DNA, the CDR3 is TGCGCCAGCAAACCCGGTACAGGGAGAAACATTCAGTACTTC.

The chain joins TRBV19 to TRBJ2-1; 12 bases are shared with TRBD2. The length of the CDR3 is 16 residues. V shed 3 bases and J 8 bases; nucleotides not matched to a gene: 8. The V gene's germline CDR1 is LNHDA and CDR2 SQIVND (reference sequence). CDR3 sequence reads: CASSILGSSGRDEQFF. CDR3 in DNA: TGTGCCAGTAGTATCCTGGGATCTAGCGGGAGGGATGAGCAGTTCTTC.

This clonotype was recorded a few times. The chain is built from TRBV28 and TRBJ1-5; D may be TRBD1 (6 bases). The CDR3 is 15 amino acids. CDR1 and CDR2 from the germline V gene are MDHEN and SYDVKM. V lost 2 bases and J 1 base, leaving 9 bases between the germline ends. DNA of the CDR3: TGTGCCAGCAGTTTACGCAGGGGCAGCAATCAGCCCCAGCATTTT. This encodes CASSLRRGSNQPQHF.

The V call is TRBV12-3 or TRBV12-4, the J call TRBJ1-6; D call uncertain. Trimming removed 2 bases at V and 7 bases at J, with 6 bases between. The length of the CDR3 is 13 residues. The CDR3 DNA is TGTGCCAGCAGTTTAACAGAAAATTCACCCCTCCACTTT. Protein sequence: CASSLTENSPLHF.